This TCR beta chain was captured by sequencing in a study of blood T cell repertoires in COVID-19. Across the whole study: Sites in the United States, Italy and Spain provided acute and convalescent COVID-19 samples. From T cells, B-cell-depleted T cells, or PBMCs came the material, which was cDNA or gDNA.

This clone was seen once. Source study methods: Amplified reference gene primers provided the basis for estimating nucleated cell counts. The assay was immunoSEQ multiplex PCR, and TCRdb's table has in-frame clones only and misses some. Clonal size and the V and J genes are those of that table, whereas D and trimming came from the DNA. This repertoire shows a few hundred thousand clones, roughly 90% found once; its top ten account for roughly 6.7%. The sample taken for sequencing was peripheral blood. The receptor was isolated from a man between 18 and 35 years old who had recovered from COVID-19.

CDR3 nucleotides: TGCGCCAGCAGCTTGGAAGGGGCGGGGGGCTCTTACAATGAGCAGTTCTTC. Translating gives CASSLEGAGGSYNEQFF. The J gene is TRBJ2-1, the V gene TRBV5-1; 8 nucleotides match TRBD2. V dropped 0 bases and J dropped 4; count of bases not matched to a gene: 9. Germline V CDR1 and CDR2: SGHRS, YFSETQ. CDR3 size: 17 residues.